This is a list of T cell receptor beta chains from one sample in a study of T cells in Graves' hyperthyroidism and ophthalmopathy. Using its own MiXCR run on the multiplex PCR reads, TCRdb lists one record per CDR3 protein. Counted here are some 500,000 distinct CDR3 sequences, approximately 25% occurring once; the ten biggest clones make up around 11%. Input material: blood. The receptors stem from a woman aged 30 to 39 with Graves' ophthalmopathy. Each CDR3 is given with its conserved first and last residue. A D gene is named only where the DNA matches it firmly. Where a row states a size, it is once, few, many or the class of an expanded clone; other rows omit it.

j_call: TRBJ2-5; v_call: TRBV20-1; clone_size: few; d_call: .; cdr3_aa: CSAGTPGRIGTPETQYF; cdr3_nt: TGCAGTGCTGGAACTCCCGGTAGGATAGGGACTCCAGAGACCCAGTACTTC
j_call: TRBJ1-1; v_call: TRBV6-2/TRBV6-3; clone_size: .; d_call: TRBD1; cdr3_aa: CASSYGQGGGQTEAFF; cdr3_nt: TGTGCCAGCAGTTACGGACAGGGAGGGGGACAAACTGAAGCTTTCTTT
j_call: TRBJ1-1; v_call: TRBV11-2; clone_size: .; d_call: .; cdr3_aa: CASSLIVNTEACF; cdr3_nt: TGTGCCAGCAGCTTGATCGTGAACACTGAAGCTTGCTTT
j_call: TRBJ2-2; v_call: TRBV28; clone_size: .; d_call: TRBD1; cdr3_aa: CASSLEDRGNGELFF; cdr3_nt: TGTGCCAGCAGTTTAGAGGACAGGGGAAACGGGGAGCTGTTTTTT
j_call: TRBJ1-2; v_call: TRBV20-1; clone_size: .; d_call: .; cdr3_aa: CSAITGTYGYTF; cdr3_nt: TGCAGTGCAATTACAGGGACCTATGGCTACACCTTC
j_call: TRBJ1-2; v_call: TRBV19; clone_size: many; d_call: TRBD1; cdr3_aa: CASKRDRGAYGYTF; cdr3_nt: TGTGCCAGTAAACGGGACAGGGGAGCCTATGGCTACACCTTC
j_call: TRBJ2-6; v_call: TRBV28; clone_size: few; d_call: .; cdr3_aa: CASSSYRLSGANVLTF; cdr3_nt: TGTGCCAGCAGTTCGTACAGGCTCTCTGGGGCCAACGTCCTGACTTTC
j_call: TRBJ2-5; v_call: TRBV7-2; clone_size: many; d_call: TRBD2; cdr3_aa: CASSLALNGGADMKTQYF; cdr3_nt: TGTGCCAGCAGCTTAGCGCTAAACGGGGGGGCAGACATGAAGACCCAGTACTTC
j_call: TRBJ1-2; v_call: TRBV30; clone_size: .; d_call: .; cdr3_aa: CAWSVKGSNGYTF; cdr3_nt: TGTGCCTGGAGTGTAAAGGGGTCGAACGGCTACACCTTC
j_call: TRBJ1-5; v_call: TRBV4-3; clone_size: many; d_call: TRBD1; cdr3_aa: CASSSTGGPSNQPQHF; cdr3_nt: TGCGCCAGCAGCTCAACAGGGGGCCCTAGCAATCAGCCCCAGCATTTT
j_call: TRBJ2-7; v_call: TRBV5-1; clone_size: .; d_call: .; cdr3_aa: CASSLGTSRSYDGQYF; cdr3_nt: TGCGCCAGCAGCTTAGGGACATCTCGCTCCTACGATGGGCAGTACTTC
j_call: TRBJ2-7; v_call: TRBV12-3/TRBV12-4; clone_size: many; d_call: .; cdr3_aa: CASSTRSYEQYF; cdr3_nt: TGTGCCAGCAGTACCCGCTCCTACGAGCAGTACTTC
j_call: TRBJ1-5; v_call: TRBV3-1; clone_size: .; d_call: .; cdr3_aa: CASSQMGENQPQHF; cdr3_nt: TGTGCCAGCAGCCAAATGGGGGAGAATCAGCCCCAGCATTTT
j_call: TRBJ1-1; v_call: TRBV19; clone_size: few; d_call: TRBD1; cdr3_aa: CASSGPRGRWNTEAFF; cdr3_nt: TGTGCCAGTAGTGGGCCTAGGGGGCGCTGGAACACTGAAGCTTTCTTT
j_call: TRBJ1-2; v_call: TRBV5-1; clone_size: many; d_call: TRBD1; cdr3_aa: CASSPRAGGGGYTF; cdr3_nt: TGCGCCAGCAGCCCCCGGGCAGGGGGCGGTGGCTACACCTTC
j_call: TRBJ2-7; v_call: TRBV20-1; clone_size: .; d_call: .; cdr3_aa: CSARRLVAQSSYEQYF; cdr3_nt: TGCAGTGCCAGACGCTTGGTAGCCCAGAGCTCCTACGAGCAGTACTTC
j_call: TRBJ1-1; v_call: TRBV20-1; clone_size: few; d_call: .; cdr3_aa: CSARGNRLPNTEAFF; cdr3_nt: TGCAGTGCTAGAGGGAACAGACTCCCGAACACTGAAGCTTTCTTT
j_call: TRBJ1-4; v_call: TRBV6-1; clone_size: few; d_call: TRBD1; cdr3_aa: CASSPRQGGEKLFF; cdr3_nt: TGTGCCAGCAGTCCCCGACAGGGCGGGGAAAAACTGTTTTTT
j_call: TRBJ1-5; v_call: TRBV6-1; clone_size: .; d_call: .; cdr3_aa: CASTPGLTQPQHF; cdr3_nt: TGTGCCAGCACCCCGGGCCTCACCCAGCCCCAGCATTTT
j_call: TRBJ2-7; v_call: TRBV3-1; clone_size: .; d_call: .; cdr3_aa: CASSGPGFSSYEQYF; cdr3_nt: TGTGCCAGCAGCGGACCAGGGTTTTCCTCCTACGAGCAGTACTTC
j_call: TRBJ2-7; v_call: TRBV19; clone_size: .; d_call: .; cdr3_aa: CASTLSGSQGEQYF; cdr3_nt: TGTGCCAGTACTCTAAGCGGATCCCAGGGCGAGCAGTACTTC
j_call: TRBJ2-7; v_call: TRBV7-2; clone_size: many; d_call: TRBD2; cdr3_aa: CASRPSGGAFYEQYF; cdr3_nt: TGTGCCAGCAGACCTAGCGGGGGGGCCTTCTACGAGCAGTACTTC
j_call: TRBJ2-4; v_call: TRBV29-1; clone_size: .; d_call: TRBD2; cdr3_aa: CSVIGTPSGGANTAKNIQYF; cdr3_nt: TGCAGCGTTATAGGAACGCCTAGCGGGGGGGCCAATACGGCCAAAAACATTCAGTACTTC
j_call: TRBJ1-5; v_call: TRBV2; clone_size: many; d_call: .; cdr3_aa: CASSEDLGVSNQPQHF; cdr3_nt: TGTGCCAGCAGTGAGGACCTTGGAGTAAGCAATCAGCCCCAGCATTTT
j_call: TRBJ1-2; v_call: TRBV12-3/TRBV12-4; clone_size: .; d_call: TRBD1; cdr3_aa: CASSPTGGASGYTF; cdr3_nt: TGTGCCAGCAGTCCTACAGGGGGCGCATCTGGCTACACCTTC
j_call: TRBJ1-2; v_call: TRBV25-1; clone_size: many; d_call: .; cdr3_aa: CASSLQGHGYTF; cdr3_nt: TGTGCCAGCAGTTTACAGGGCCATGGCTACACCTTC
j_call: TRBJ1-1; v_call: TRBV28; clone_size: few; d_call: TRBD1; cdr3_aa: CATKWRGQVTEAFF; cdr3_nt: TGTGCCACCAAATGGCGGGGACAGGTCACTGAAGCTTTCTTT
j_call: TRBJ2-7; v_call: TRBV19; clone_size: many; d_call: .; cdr3_aa: CASSRKTDSYEQYF; cdr3_nt: TGTGCCAGTAGTAGAAAGACAGACTCCTACGAGCAGTACTTC
j_call: TRBJ1-1; v_call: TRBV27; clone_size: many; d_call: .; cdr3_aa: CASRWKPWDTEAFF; cdr3_nt: TGTGCCAGCAGGTGGAAGCCATGGGACACTGAAGCTTTCTTT
j_call: TRBJ2-7; v_call: TRBV20-1; clone_size: many; d_call: .; cdr3_aa: CSATGRPPVDEQYF; cdr3_nt: TGCAGTGCTACCGGTAGGCCCCCCGTCGACGAGCAGTACTTC
j_call: TRBJ1-1; v_call: TRBV7-3; clone_size: once; d_call: .; cdr3_aa: CASSYGTAIEAFF; cdr3_nt: TGTGCCAGCAGTTACGGGACGGCTATTGAAGCTTTCTTT
j_call: TRBJ1-3; v_call: TRBV12-3/TRBV12-4; clone_size: .; d_call: .; cdr3_aa: CASSLPTGSGNTIYF; cdr3_nt: TGTGCCAGCAGTTTACCGACAGGCTCTGGAAACACCATATATTTT
j_call: TRBJ1-6; v_call: TRBV27; clone_size: many; d_call: TRBD1; cdr3_aa: CASSWDRDSPLHF; cdr3_nt: TGTGCCAGCAGTTGGGACAGGGACTCACCCCTCCACTTT
j_call: TRBJ1-1; v_call: TRBV6-5; clone_size: many; d_call: TRBD1; cdr3_aa: CASSYSGRTGDAFF; cdr3_nt: TGTGCCAGCAGTTACTCGGGTAGGACAGGGGACGCTTTCTTT
j_call: TRBJ2-3; v_call: TRBV27; clone_size: many; d_call: .; cdr3_aa: CASTPSFGTDTQYF; cdr3_nt: TGTGCCAGCACCCCCTCCTTTGGTACAGATACGCAGTATTTT
j_call: TRBJ2-7; v_call: TRBV20-1; clone_size: many; d_call: TRBD2; cdr3_aa: CSARDRTSIHEQYF; cdr3_nt: TGCAGTGCTAGAGACCGGACTAGCATCCACGAGCAGTACTTC
j_call: TRBJ1-1; v_call: TRBV11-2; clone_size: many; d_call: .; cdr3_aa: CASSLSSGTTEAFF; cdr3_nt: TGTGCCAGCAGCTTAAGTTCCGGGACCACTGAAGCTTTCTTT
j_call: TRBJ2-7; v_call: TRBV27; clone_size: many; d_call: .; cdr3_aa: CASSSSSGASYEQYF; cdr3_nt: TGTGCCAGCAGTTCTTCATCAGGGGCCTCCTACGAGCAGTACTTC
j_call: TRBJ1-3; v_call: TRBV25-1; clone_size: few; d_call: .; cdr3_aa: CASSEDRGGNTIYF; cdr3_nt: TGTGCCAGCAGTGAGGACAGAGGGGGAAACACCATATATTTT
j_call: TRBJ2-6; v_call: TRBV11-1; clone_size: .; d_call: .; cdr3_aa: CASSLQIGSGANVLTF; cdr3_nt: TGTGCCAGCAGCTTGCAGATAGGATCTGGGGCCAACGTCCTGACTTTC
j_call: TRBJ1-1; v_call: TRBV18; clone_size: .; d_call: TRBD1; cdr3_aa: CASSPRQGQDTEAFF; cdr3_nt: TGTGCCAGCTCACCAAGACAGGGCCAGGACACTGAAGCTTTCTTT
j_call: TRBJ1-5; v_call: TRBV6-2/TRBV6-3; clone_size: .; d_call: TRBD1; cdr3_aa: CASGSTGVSQPQHF; cdr3_nt: TGTGCCAGCGGCAGCACAGGGGTAAGTCAGCCCCAGCATTTT